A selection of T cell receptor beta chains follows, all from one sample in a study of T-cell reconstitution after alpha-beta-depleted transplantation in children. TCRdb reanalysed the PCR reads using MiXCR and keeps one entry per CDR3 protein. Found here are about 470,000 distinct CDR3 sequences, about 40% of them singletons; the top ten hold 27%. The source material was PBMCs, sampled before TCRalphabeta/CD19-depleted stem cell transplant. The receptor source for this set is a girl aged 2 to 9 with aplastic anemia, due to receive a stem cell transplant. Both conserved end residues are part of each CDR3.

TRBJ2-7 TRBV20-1 CSAGNRGEAYEQYF
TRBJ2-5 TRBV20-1 CSARPGTQYF
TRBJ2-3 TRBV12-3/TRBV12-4 CASSFPSSGGLSTDTQYF
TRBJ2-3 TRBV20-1 CSASDRRASTDTQYF
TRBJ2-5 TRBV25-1 CASRGGFPETQYF
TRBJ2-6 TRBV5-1 CASSWDRAGANVLTF
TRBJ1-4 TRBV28 CASSVQGRKLFF
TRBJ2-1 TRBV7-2 CASSLVAGRNEQFF
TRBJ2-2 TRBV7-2 CASSIRQSYTGELFF
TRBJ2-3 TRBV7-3 CASSLSYGTDTQYF
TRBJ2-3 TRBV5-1 CASSLNPADTQYF
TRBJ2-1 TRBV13 CASSLDREGQFF
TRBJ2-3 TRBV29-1 CSVEDKQGVTDTQYF
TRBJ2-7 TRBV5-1 CASSLIQGAYDQYF
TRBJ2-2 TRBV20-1 CSARDLWTGPTGELFF
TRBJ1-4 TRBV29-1 CSVLVTTNEKLFF
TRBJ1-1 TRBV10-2 CASRAQPNTEAFF
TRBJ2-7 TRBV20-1 CSARDSWGDTYEQYF
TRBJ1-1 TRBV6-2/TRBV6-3 CASKRGNTEAFF
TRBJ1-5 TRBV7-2 CASSYTGNSNQPQHF
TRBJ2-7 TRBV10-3 CAISDLEAGGPTGEQYF
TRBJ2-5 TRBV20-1 CSASPTGDRGPETQYF
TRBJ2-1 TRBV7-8 CASSLVRAGTQHPYNEQFF
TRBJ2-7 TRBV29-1 CSDDARVPKVNEQYF
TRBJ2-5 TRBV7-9 CASSSGQVQETQYF
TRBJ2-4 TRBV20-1 CSARTGDPQNIQYF
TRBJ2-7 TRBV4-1 CASSHPGSGREGYEQYF
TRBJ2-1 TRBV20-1 CSARDNFDSVGEQFF
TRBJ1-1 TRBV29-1 CSTQGQSEGRTEAFF
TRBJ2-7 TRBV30 CALEPGTGTYEQYF
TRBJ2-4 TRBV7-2 CASSSTGAGDAIQYF
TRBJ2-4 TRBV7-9 CASEPLGAGNIQYF
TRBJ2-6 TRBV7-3 CASSVGQSFSGANVLTF
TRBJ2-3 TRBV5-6 CASSWILAGEDTQYF
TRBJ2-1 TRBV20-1 CSAIQGFHNEQFF
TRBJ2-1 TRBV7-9 CASSHPGQGFYNEQFF